This TCR beta chain was profiled in a study of control samples from healthy donors and cancer patients. V lost 2 bases to trimming and J lost 7 bases; unmatched junction nucleotides: 5. The CDR3 is 14 residues long. Germline loops: CDR1 MNHEY, CDR2 SVGAGI. Method: immunoSEQ multiplex PCR; TCRdb's copy keeps in-frame clones and lacks some. In the table there are some 45,000 clones, around 93% of which are singletons. This TCR was sampled from a middle-aged woman with head and neck cancer. The V call is TRBV6-5, the J call TRBJ1-1; 9 bases align to TRBD1. The sample was PBMCs. The CDR3, as DNA: TGTGCCAGCAGTTACGGGCACAGGGGGCTTGAAGCTTTCTTT. Encoded protein: CASSYGHRGLEAFF.